The sequence of this T cell receptor (beta chain) was determined in a study of blood T cell repertoires in COVID-19. Study-level background: PBMCs, B-cell-depleted T cells, or T cells were the source of the cDNA or gDNA that made up the material.

The germline gives CDR1 SEHNR, CDR2 FQNEAQ (reference sequence). Trimming took off 2 bases at V and 6 bases at J, with 5 bases between the two ends. The CDR3 consists of 12 residues. In the study's own analysis: Quantification of nucleated cells was approximated via reference gene primer amplification. The protocol was immunoSEQ multiplex PCR, while the TCRdb copy is restricted to in-frame clones and leaves out a portion. V and J calls and clone size come straight from that table; D and trimming were deduced from the DNA. Here the sample spans over 85,000 clones, roughly 81% being singletons. The specimen was peripheral blood. The source is a middle-aged man with active or convalescent COVID-19. The chain employs TRBV7-9 and TRBJ2-4; D perhaps matches TRBD1 (5 bases). CDR3 loop: CASSLQGNIQYF. The CDR3 nucleotides are TGTGCCAGCAGCTTACAGGGAAACATTCAGTACTTC. Complete variable domain (other parts from reference TRBV7-9 and TRBJ2-4): DTGVSQNPRHKITKRGQNVTFRCDPISEHNRLYWYRQTLGQGPEFLTYFQNEAQLEKSRLLSDRFSAERPKGSFSTLEIQRTEQGDSAMYLCASSLQGNIQYFGAGTRLSVL.